Listed below are T cell receptor beta chains from one sample, sequenced in a study of identifying expanded T cells in peripheral blood. Libraries were prepared by immunoSEQ multiplex PCR; TCRdb keeps only in-frame clonotypes and omits some of them. The profile shows under 90,000 clones, around 91% of them singletons. The material sequenced was blood. Source of these receptors: a person between 18 and 70 years old in good health. Both conserved end residues are part of each CDR3. D genes are given only for firm matches. Clone size appears in some rows only: once, few, many, or a class for an expanded clone.

V gene	clone size	D gene	J gene	CDR3 DNA	CDR3 protein
TRBV19	.	TRBD2	TRBJ2-4	TGTGCCAGTAGTCATGCGGGGGAGCTCTTGACTGAAGCCAAAAACATTCAGTACTTC	CASSHAGELLTEAKNIQYF
TRBV9	.	TRBD1	TRBJ2-1	TGTGCCAGCAGCGTGGGGACAGCCTACAATGAGCAGTTCTTC	CASSVGTAYNEQFF
TRBV6-1	.	.	TRBJ2-1	TGTGCCAGCAGTACACAGGGCACCTACAATGAGCAGTTCTTC	CASSTQGTYNEQFF
TRBV13	few	.	TRBJ1-1	TGTGCCAGCAGCTTATACCAGGGTACGGAGTCTTTCTTT	CASSLYQGTESFF
TRBV2	.	.	TRBJ2-7	TGTGCCAGCAGTGGGGACGGATTAAACTACGAGCAGTACTTC	CASSGDGLNYEQYF
TRBV4-3	once	.	TRBJ1-4	TGCGCCAGCAGCCAATATGGACAGAAGAATGAAAAACTGTTTTTT	CASSQYGQKNEKLFF
TRBV27	.	.	TRBJ1-2	TGTGCCAGCAGTTGGGCAGCTTCTAACTATGGCTACACCTTC	CASSWAASNYGYTF
TRBV7-2	medium-sized	.	TRBJ1-6	TGTGCCAGCAGCAAACTGGGGACACCCCTCCACTTT	CASSKLGTPLHF
TRBV7-6	.	TRBD1	TRBJ2-7	TGTGCCAGCAGCTACGGACAGGGTCTCTCCTACGAGCAGTACTTC	CASSYGQGLSYEQYF
TRBV28	.	TRBD1	TRBJ1-2	TGTGCCAGCAGTCCTCCACCGGGACAGGGCGATTATGGCTACACCTTC	CASSPPPGQGDYGYTF
TRBV4-1	.	TRBD1	TRBJ1-2	TGCGCCAGCAGCCAAGTGTCCAGGGGGGATGGCTACACCTTC	CASSQVSRGDGYTF
TRBV2	.	.	TRBJ2-1	TGTGCCAGCAGTGAAGCGCTTCCAGGGAACTACAATGAGCAGTTCTTC	CASSEALPGNYNEQFF
TRBV5-6	.	TRBD2	TRBJ2-7	TGTGCCAGCAGCCCGGGACTAGCGGGCCACTACGAGCAGTACTTC	CASSPGLAGHYEQYF
TRBV5-1	.	.	TRBJ2-5	TGCGCCAGCAGCTTAAGTCCGGGGGGCGAGACCCAGTACTTC	CASSLSPGGETQYF
TRBV28	.	.	TRBJ1-2	TGTGCCAGCAGTCTACAGGGATCCCCCTTCCTCTATGGCTACACCTTC	CASSLQGSPFLYGYTF
TRBV4-3	medium-sized	.	TRBJ1-4	TGCGCCAGCAGCCAAGATGTTCTTAGGGACATTGAAAAACTGTTTTTT	CASSQDVLRDIEKLFF
TRBV9	.	.	TRBJ2-2	TGTGCCAGCAGCACCAGGGACCCCAACACCGGGGAGCTGTTTTTT	CASSTRDPNTGELFF
TRBV2	once	.	TRBJ1-1	TGTGCCAGCAGCCCGTCCGTCCAGCGCGCTGAAGCTTTCTTT	CASSPSVQRAEAFF
TRBV6-6	.	.	TRBJ2-5	TGTGCCAGCAGTTACTCGGGGAGAGAAGAGACCCAGTACTTC	CASSYSGREETQYF
TRBV11-2	.	.	TRBJ1-4	TGTGCCAGCAGCCCCGTTAATCCGGGACTGCCCTACAGGGAAAAACTGTTTTTT	CASSPVNPGLPYREKLFF
TRBV12-5	.	.	TRBJ1-2	TGTGCTAGTGGTCGCGACTTATATGGCTACACCTTC	CASGRDLYGYTF
TRBV20-1	.	.	TRBJ2-7	TGCAGTGCTCAGGGGGGCTACGAGCAGTACTTC	CSAQGGYEQYF
TRBV28	.	.	TRBJ1-2	TGTGCCAGCAGATCCCCCTATGGCTACACCTTC	CASRSPYGYTF
TRBV5-1	.	.	TRBJ2-2	TGCGCCAGCAGTGACGGGAGAGTGGGCACCGGGGAGCTGTTTTTT	CASSDGRVGTGELFF
TRBV10-3	few	.	TRBJ1-1	TGTGCCATCAGTGATGGGGTCCTGAACACTGAAGCTTTCTTT	CAISDGVLNTEAFF
TRBV6-5	.	TRBD1	TRBJ1-2	TGTGCCAGCAGTTACCTGGGGACAGGGAGAGGCTACACCTTC	CASSYLGTGRGYTF
TRBV11-2	.	.	TRBJ2-2	TGTGCCAGCAGCTTAGGGGGCTACGGGGAGCTGTTTTTT	CASSLGGYGELFF
TRBV11-2	.	TRBD1	TRBJ1-6	TGTGCCAGCAGCCGGGGACAGTTATATAATTCACCCCTCCACTTT	CASSRGQLYNSPLHF
TRBV4-2	.	.	TRBJ2-1	TGTGCCAGCTCTCTAGGGAGGAGTGAGCAGTTCTTC	CASSLGRSEQFF
TRBV28	.	TRBD2	TRBJ2-2	TGTGCCAGCAGTTCCGCAGCGGGGGGGACCGGGGAGCTGTTTTTT	CASSSAAGGTGELFF
TRBV15	.	TRBD2	TRBJ2-3	TGTGCCACCAGCAGAGTCAACCTAGCGGCGTCTTATGCTGGCACAGATACGCAGTATTTT	CATSRVNLAASYAGTDTQYF
TRBV28	.	.	TRBJ2-7	TGTGCCAGCAGTTTGTGGGTAACAGGTGGCGTGTACGAGCAGTACTTC	CASSLWVTGGVYEQYF
TRBV7-2	.	TRBD1	TRBJ1-2	TGTGCCAGCAGCTTAGCTATATCAGGGGGCGGCTATGGCTACACCTTC	CASSLAISGGGYGYTF
TRBV30	.	TRBD2	TRBJ2-1	TGTGCCTGGAGTGTAAACCGCCCAACTAGCGGGGGCTACAATGAGCAGTTCTTC	CAWSVNRPTSGGYNEQFF
TRBV7-2	.	.	TRBJ2-5	TGTGCCAGCAGCCCGGACCCACAAGAGACCCAGTACTTC	CASSPDPQETQYF
TRBV5-1	once	TRBD2	TRBJ2-2	TGCGCCAGCAGCTTGGGCGGGGGGAGTGGCACCGGGGAGCTGTTTTTT	CASSLGGGSGTGELFF
TRBV15	.	.	TRBJ1-6	TGTGCCACCAGCAGAGATCCGGGACTTTTTTCACCCCTCCACTTT	CATSRDPGLFSPLHF
TRBV30	.	.	TRBJ2-3	TGTGCCTGGAGTGTGAGGGGTCGGACAGATACGCAGTATTTT	CAWSVRGRTDTQYF
TRBV4-3	.	TRBD1	TRBJ1-1	TGCGCCAGCAGCTTTCAGGGGGGGAACACTGAAGCTTTCTTT	CASSFQGGNTEAFF
TRBV7-2	.	.	TRBJ2-7	TGTGCCAGCAGCTTAGGGCGCGAAAGCGAGCAGTACTTC	CASSLGRESEQYF